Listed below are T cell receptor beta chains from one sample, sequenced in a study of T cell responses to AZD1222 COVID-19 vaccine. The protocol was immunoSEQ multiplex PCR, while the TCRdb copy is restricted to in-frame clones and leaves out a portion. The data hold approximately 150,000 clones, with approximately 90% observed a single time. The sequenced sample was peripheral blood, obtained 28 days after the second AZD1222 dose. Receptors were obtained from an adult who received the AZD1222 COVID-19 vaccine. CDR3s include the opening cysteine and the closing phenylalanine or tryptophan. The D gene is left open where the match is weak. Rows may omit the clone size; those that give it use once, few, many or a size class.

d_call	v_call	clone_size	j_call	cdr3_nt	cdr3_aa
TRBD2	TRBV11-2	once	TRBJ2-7	TGTGCCAGCAGCTTAGACACGACTAGCCTTCCGCTCGAGCAGTACTTC	CASSLDTTSLPLEQYF
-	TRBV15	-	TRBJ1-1	TGTGCCACCAGCAACCCACGGGCCTTGAACACTGAAGCTTTCTTT	CATSNPRALNTEAFF
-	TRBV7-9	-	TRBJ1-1	TGTGCCAGCAGCTTCTCAGGGGACACTGAAGCTTTCTTT	CASSFSGDTEAFF
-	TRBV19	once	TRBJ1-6	TGTGCCAGTAGTGGAGGTGGAGGGGCGCTTCAATCACCCCTCCACTTT	CASSGGGGALQSPLHF
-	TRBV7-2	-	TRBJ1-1	TGTGCCAGCAGCTTAGGCAGGGGGAACACTGAAGCTTTCTTT	CASSLGRGNTEAFF
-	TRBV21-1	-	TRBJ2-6	TGTGCCAGCAGTCCTAGGGCAGGGGGCCCCGGGGCTGGGGCCAACGTCCTGACTTTC	CASSPRAGGPGAGANVLTF
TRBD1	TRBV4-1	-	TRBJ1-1	TGCGCCAGCAGCCAAGAGAACGACAGGGAGATTATGAACACTGAAGCTTTCTTT	CASSQENDREIMNTEAFF
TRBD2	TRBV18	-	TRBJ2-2	TGTGCCAGCTCACCCGATACTAGCGGCACCGGGGAGCTGTTTTTT	CASSPDTSGTGELFF
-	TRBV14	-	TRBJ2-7	TGTGCCAGCAGCCAAGTTGCCGGGAGCTACGAGCAGTACTTC	CASSQVAGSYEQYF
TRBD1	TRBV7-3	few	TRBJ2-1	TGTGCCAGCAGCTTGGTTCCGGGACAGGGTGGGAATGAGCAGTTCTTC	CASSLVPGQGGNEQFF
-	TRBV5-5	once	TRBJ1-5	TGTGCCAGCAGCTTGTTTGCTGTGACAGAGAATCAGCCCCAGCATTTT	CASSLFAVTENQPQHF
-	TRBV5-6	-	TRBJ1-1	TGTGCCAGCAGCTGGAGGCCTTACGGACAACGGAACACTGAAGCTTTCTTT	CASSWRPYGQRNTEAFF
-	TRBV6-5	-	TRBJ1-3	TGTGCCAGCAGTTACGCGGGTTCATCTGGAAACACCATATATTTT	CASSYAGSSGNTIYF
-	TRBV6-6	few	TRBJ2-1	TGTGCCAGCAGTTACCCCTGGGGGGGCTCTATTGAGCAGTTCTTC	CASSYPWGGSIEQFF
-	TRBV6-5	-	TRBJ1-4	TGTGCCACCGGAACTTCAGGGAAAAAACTGTTTTTT	CATGTSGKKLFF
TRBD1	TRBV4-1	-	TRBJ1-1	TGCGCCAGCAGCCAAGGTGGCAGGGGGCTTATTTTCTCGGTCACTGAAGCTTTCTTT	CASSQGGRGLIFSVTEAFF
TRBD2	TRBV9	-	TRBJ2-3	TGTGCCAGCAGCCCGCGATCTCAACTAGCGGGGGGCACAGATACGCAGTATTTT	CASSPRSQLAGGTDTQYF
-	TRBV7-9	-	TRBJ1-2	TGTGCCAGCAGCCCTTCGGGGGGAGGCTACACCTTC	CASSPSGGGYTF
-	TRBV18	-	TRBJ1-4	TGTGCCAGCTCCCCGGGCCAGGCGAATGCTGAAAAACTGTTTTTT	CASSPGQANAEKLFF
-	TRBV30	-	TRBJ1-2	TGTGCTGTCTGGACCGCGGGCTATGGCTACACCTTC	CAVWTAGYGYTF
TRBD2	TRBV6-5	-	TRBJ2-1	TGTGCCAGCAGTATCTTAAGCGGGGGGTACAATGAGCAGTTCTTC	CASSILSGGYNEQFF
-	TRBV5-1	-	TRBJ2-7	TGCGCCAGCAGGTCAGGCGGCCCGGGGGAGCAGTACTTC	CASRSGGPGEQYF
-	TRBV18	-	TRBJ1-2	TGTGCCAGCTCACCTCCCGAGACGGTTCTAGGGGGCTACACCTTC	CASSPPETVLGGYTF
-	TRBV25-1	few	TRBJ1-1	TGTGCCAGCAGTGAATGGGGGAACACTGAAGCTTTCTTT	CASSEWGNTEAFF
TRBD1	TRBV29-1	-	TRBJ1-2	TGCAGCGTTGAACGTCAGGGGGCGGATGGCTACACCTTC	CSVERQGADGYTF
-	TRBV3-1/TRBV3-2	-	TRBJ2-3	TGTGCCAGCAGCCCCTACAGGCTTACAGATACGCAGTATTTT	CASSPYRLTDTQYF
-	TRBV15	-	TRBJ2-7	TGTGCCACCAGCAGAGACAGGGGAGCCTACGAGCAGTACTTC	CATSRDRGAYEQYF